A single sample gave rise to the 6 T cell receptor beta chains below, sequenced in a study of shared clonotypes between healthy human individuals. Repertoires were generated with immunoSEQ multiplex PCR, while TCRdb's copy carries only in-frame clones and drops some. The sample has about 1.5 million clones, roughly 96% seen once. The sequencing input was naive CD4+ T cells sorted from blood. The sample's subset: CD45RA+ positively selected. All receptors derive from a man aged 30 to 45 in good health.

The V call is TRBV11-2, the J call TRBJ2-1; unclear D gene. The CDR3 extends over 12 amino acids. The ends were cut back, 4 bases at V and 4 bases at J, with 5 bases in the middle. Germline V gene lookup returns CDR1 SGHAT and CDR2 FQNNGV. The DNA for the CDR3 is TGTGCCAGCAGCTACGGATACAATGAGCAGTTCTTC. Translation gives CASSYGYNEQFF.

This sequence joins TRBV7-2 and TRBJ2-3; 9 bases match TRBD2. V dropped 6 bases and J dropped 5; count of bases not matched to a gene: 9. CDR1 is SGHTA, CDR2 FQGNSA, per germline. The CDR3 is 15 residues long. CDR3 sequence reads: CASSLQREVLDTQYF. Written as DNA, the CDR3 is TGTGCCAGCAGTCTACAGCGGGAGGTATTAGATACGCAGTATTTT.

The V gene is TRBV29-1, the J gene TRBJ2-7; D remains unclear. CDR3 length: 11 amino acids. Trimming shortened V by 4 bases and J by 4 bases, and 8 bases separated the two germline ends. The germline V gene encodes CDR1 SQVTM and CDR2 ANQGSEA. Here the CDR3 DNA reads TGCAGCGTTGGTGGGATTTACGAGCAGTACTTC. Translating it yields CSVGGIYEQYF.

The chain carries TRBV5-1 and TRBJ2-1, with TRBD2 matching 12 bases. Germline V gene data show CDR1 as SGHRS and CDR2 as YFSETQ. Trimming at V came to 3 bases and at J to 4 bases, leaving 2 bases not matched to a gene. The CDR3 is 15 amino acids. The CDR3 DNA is TGCGCCAGCAGCTCCACTAGCGGGAGGTACAATGAGCAGTTCTTC. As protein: CASSSTSGRYNEQFF.

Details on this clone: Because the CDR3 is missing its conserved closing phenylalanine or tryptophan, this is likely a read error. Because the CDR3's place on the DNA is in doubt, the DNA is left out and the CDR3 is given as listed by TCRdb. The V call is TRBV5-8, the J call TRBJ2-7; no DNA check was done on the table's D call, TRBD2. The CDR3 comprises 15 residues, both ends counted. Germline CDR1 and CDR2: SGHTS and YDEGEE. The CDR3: CASSWGLAGGRSFPH.

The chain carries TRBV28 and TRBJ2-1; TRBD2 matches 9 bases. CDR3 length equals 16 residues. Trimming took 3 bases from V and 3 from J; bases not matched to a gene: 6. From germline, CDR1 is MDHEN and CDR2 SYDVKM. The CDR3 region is CASSLRLAVVYNEQFF. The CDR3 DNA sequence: TGTGCCAGCAGTTTGCGACTAGCGGTCGTCTACAATGAGCAGTTCTTC.